This record looks at one T cell receptor beta chain sequence and its context. The V gene end was trimmed by 3 bases and the J gene end by 4 bases; junction bases not matched to a gene: 5. The CDR3 has 15 amino acids. The germline gives CDR1 ENHRY, CDR2 SYGVKD. This record comes from a study of blood T cell repertoires in COVID-19. Study information: Italy, Spain and the United States were the sources of the convalescent and acute COVID-19 samples. T cells, B-cell-depleted T cells, or PBMCs supplied cDNA or gDNA.

In the study's own analysis: Amplifying reference gene primers gave estimates of nucleated cell counts. The repertoire was sequenced with immunoSEQ multiplex PCR; TCRdb's copy has only in-frame clones and lacks some. V and J calls and clone size are copied from that table; D and trimming were computed from the DNA. Among under 80,000 clones listed, 83% were seen once. This clonotype was obtained from a woman between 55 and 75 years old with acute or convalescent COVID-19. The sequenced sample was peripheral blood. This chain connects TRBV10-3 to TRBJ2-7; the match to TRBD1 covers 11 bases. The CDR3 DNA follows: TGTGCCATCAGTGAAGGGGGGACAGGGGGTTACGAGCAGTACTTC. It encodes CAISEGGTGGYEQYF.